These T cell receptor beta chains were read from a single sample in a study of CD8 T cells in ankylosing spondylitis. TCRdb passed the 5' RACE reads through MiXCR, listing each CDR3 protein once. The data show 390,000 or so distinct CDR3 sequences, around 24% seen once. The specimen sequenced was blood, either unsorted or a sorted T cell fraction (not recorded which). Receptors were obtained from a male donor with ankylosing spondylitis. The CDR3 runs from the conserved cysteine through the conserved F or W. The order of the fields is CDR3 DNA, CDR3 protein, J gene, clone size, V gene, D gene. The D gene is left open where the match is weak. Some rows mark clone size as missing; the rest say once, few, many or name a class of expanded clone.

TGTGCCTGGAGTGTAAGAGGGAGTAAGAACACTGAAGCTTTCTTT CAWSVRGSKNTEAFF TRBJ1-1 NA TRBV30 NA
TGTGCCAGCAGCTCCAGAGGAGGGGCAGGGGGACAGCCCCAGCATTTT CASSSRGGAGGQPQHF TRBJ1-5 few TRBV4-2 TRBD1
TGTGCCAGCAGCTCCAGAATCGCGGGAGGATCACTGGATACGCAGTATTTT CASSSRIAGGSLDTQYF TRBJ2-3 few TRBV7-2 TRBD2
TGTGCCAGCAGCTTAGTGGGGGGACTAGCGGGGAACTACGAGCAGTACTTC CASSLVGGLAGNYEQYF TRBJ2-7 NA TRBV7-2 TRBD2
TGTGCCAGCTGCGAGGACAGGGGTCATGGCTACACCTTC CASCEDRGHGYTF TRBJ1-2 NA TRBV6-6 TRBD1
TGTGCCAGCAGCTTAGAGGGTGCGGCATCCTACAATGAGCAGTTCTTC CASSLEGAASYNEQFF TRBJ2-1 NA TRBV7-2 NA
TGTGCCAGCAGCTTAGGTGGGAGCCGGGCCGGGGAGCTGTTTTTT CASSLGGSRAGELFF TRBJ2-2 NA TRBV11-3 NA
TGTGCCAGCAGTTACTCGGGACCGAGCGTTAAAGAGACCCAGTACTTC CASSYSGPSVKETQYF TRBJ2-5 NA TRBV6-5 NA
TGTGCCAGCAGCCAAGTGGCACAGTTGACCTACGAGCAGTACTTC CASSQVAQLTYEQYF TRBJ2-7 NA TRBV3-1 NA
TGCGCCAGCAGCACGGCAGGGGTTAACTATGGCTACACCTTC CASSTAGVNYGYTF TRBJ1-2 NA TRBV5-1 NA
TGTGCCAGCACCCCGGGACCCGTAGCTAACTATGGCTACACCTTC CASTPGPVANYGYTF TRBJ1-2 NA TRBV7-9 NA
TGTGCCAGCAGCGTACAGGGGTTAAACACCGGGGAGCTGTTTTTT CASSVQGLNTGELFF TRBJ2-2 NA TRBV9 NA
TGCAGTGCTAGAGGCAAAGGGACGCACGAGCAGTACTTC CSARGKGTHEQYF TRBJ2-7 NA TRBV20-1 NA
TGTGCCAGCAGCTCCCCCTACTTCGGAACAACAAGCTCCTACGAGCAGTACTTC CASSSPYFGTTSSYEQYF TRBJ2-7 NA TRBV28 NA
TGCAGTGCTCTACCCGGGACTAGCGGGAGGGCCGGGGGGAATGAGCAGTTCTTC CSALPGTSGRAGGNEQFF TRBJ2-1 few TRBV20-1 TRBD2
TGTGCCAGCAGCTTAGTGGGACAGGGAGGGTTCTTT CASSLVGQGGFF TRBJ1-1 NA TRBV11-2 TRBD1
TGTGCCAGCAGTGGGGACAGGGGGAATGGAAAACTGTTTTTT CASSGDRGNGKLFF TRBJ1-4 NA TRBV6-1 TRBD1
TGTGCCAGCAGGTTGGGACCTTATAGCAATCAGCCCCAGCATTTT CASRLGPYSNQPQHF TRBJ1-5 few TRBV6-1 NA
TGTGCCAGCAGCTTAGACCCCGCCGGGACTTACACCGGGGAGCTGTTTTTT CASSLDPAGTYTGELFF TRBJ2-2 NA TRBV11-2 NA
TGTGCCAGCAGTCCGGCACTTAACTATGGCTACACCTTC CASSPALNYGYTF TRBJ1-2 few TRBV6-4 NA
TGTGCCTGGAGTCCAGGGCTGGCCACCGGGGAGCTGTTTTTT CAWSPGLATGELFF TRBJ2-2 NA TRBV30 NA
TGTGCCAGTTATCCCTCGACAGGCTCCTACGAGCAGTACTTC CASYPSTGSYEQYF TRBJ2-7 few TRBV28 NA
TGTGCCAGCAGCCCGGGAGGGAAATCACCCCTCCACTTT CASSPGGKSPLHF TRBJ1-6 many TRBV7-8 NA
TGTGCCAGCTCACCAAACAACTGGCACAATGAGCAGTTCTTC CASSPNNWHNEQFF TRBJ2-1 few TRBV18 NA
TGCAGTGCTACGGGTACGCGACAGTTTACCTACGAGCAGTACTTC CSATGTRQFTYEQYF TRBJ2-7 few TRBV20-1 NA
TGCGCCAGCAGCGCCGTACCGGGACAGGGTGTAGGCTACACCTTC CASSAVPGQGVGYTF TRBJ1-2 many TRBV5-1 TRBD1
TGTGCCAGTAGTTCACGGGCGGGAGGCAATCAGCCCCAGCATTTT CASSSRAGGNQPQHF TRBJ1-5 NA TRBV19 NA
TGTGCCAGCAGCTGGGGGTCAGTTCGGGAGACCCAGTACTTC CASSWGSVRETQYF TRBJ2-5 NA TRBV28 NA
TGCAGCGTCCTTTCAGGGGTTCGCTCCTACAATGAGCAGTTCTTC CSVLSGVRSYNEQFF TRBJ2-1 many TRBV29-1 NA
TGCGCCAGCAGCTTGGGGGCTAGCGGAGTGCTTGAGCAGTTCTTC CASSLGASGVLEQFF TRBJ2-1 NA TRBV5-1 TRBD2
TGCGCCAGCAGCCTGACGGACAGGGGAAGCGAGCAGTACTTC CASSLTDRGSEQYF TRBJ2-7 few TRBV5-1 TRBD1
TGTGCCAGCAGTTACTCGGCAGGGTATACCGAGCAGTACTTC CASSYSAGYTEQYF TRBJ2-7 few TRBV6-2/TRBV6-3 NA
TGTGCCAGCAGCTTCGACAGGAGAGGCACTGAAGCTTTCTTT CASSFDRRGTEAFF TRBJ1-1 NA TRBV6-1 NA
TGTGCCAGCAGCTTATCGGCAGGGGCGACCACAGATACGCAGTATTTT CASSLSAGATTDTQYF TRBJ2-3 NA TRBV7-2 NA
TGTGCCAGCAGCTCTACACCTTCTCTCTACGAGCAGTACTTC CASSSTPSLYEQYF TRBJ2-7 few TRBV7-9 NA